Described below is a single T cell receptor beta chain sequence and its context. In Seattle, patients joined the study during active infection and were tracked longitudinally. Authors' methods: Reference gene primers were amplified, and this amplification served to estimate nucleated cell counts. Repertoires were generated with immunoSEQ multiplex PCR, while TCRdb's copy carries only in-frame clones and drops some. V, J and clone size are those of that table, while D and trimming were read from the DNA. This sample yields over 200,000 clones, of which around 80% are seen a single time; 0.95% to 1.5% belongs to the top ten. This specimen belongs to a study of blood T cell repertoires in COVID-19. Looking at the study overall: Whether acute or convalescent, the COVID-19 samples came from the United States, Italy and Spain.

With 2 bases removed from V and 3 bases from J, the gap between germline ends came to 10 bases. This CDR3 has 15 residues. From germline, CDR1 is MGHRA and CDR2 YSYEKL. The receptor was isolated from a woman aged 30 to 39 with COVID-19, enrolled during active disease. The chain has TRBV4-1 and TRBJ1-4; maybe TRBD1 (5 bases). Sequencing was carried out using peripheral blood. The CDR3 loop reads CASSQPAGANEKLFF. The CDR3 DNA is TGCGCCAGCAGCCAACCGGCGGGGGCTAATGAAAAACTGTTTTTT.